In this sample, the clone carrying this T cell receptor (beta chain) turned up many times. Germline assignment: CDR1 KGHSH and CDR2 LQKENI. The CDR3 is made up of 15 amino acids. Between the trimmed V and J ends, which lost 3 bases and 5 bases, there was a span of 16 bases. The data belong to a study of metastatic and nonmetastatic thyroid tumors. Treatment of any kind had been given to no patient before thyroid surgery. Using MiXCR, TCRdb reanalyzed the PCR reads. Found here are about 35,000 clones, around 20% of them singletons; the top ten hold approximately 16%. Sequencing used blood. This chain uses TRBV18 with TRBJ1-1; D ambiguous. The sequence derives from a female donor with papillary thyroid cancer or a benign thyroid nodule (not recorded which). Some clones in this sample may be carry-over from other donors' samples. Here the CDR3 reads CASSPSWDGETEAFF. As DNA, the CDR3 is TGTGCCAGCTCACCTAGCTGGGATGGAGAGACTGAAGCTTTCTTT.